Below are 28 T cell receptor beta chains sequenced from a single sample in a study of radiation and T cells in renal cell carcinoma. Treatment meaning: treatment-naive control, cytoreductive nephrectomy. Only in-frame clones appear in the TCRdb table, and some are missing; sequencing was by immunoSEQ multiplex PCR. The profile shows fewer than 25,000 clones, 45% to 55% of them singletons. Here the sequenced sample was tumor tissue, taken from a patient whose treatment was nephrectomy without radiotherapy. The receptors stem from a human donor with renal cell carcinoma.

This clone was detected only once. The chain is built from TRBV27 and TRBJ2-6; D is possibly TRBD2 (7 bases). The CDR3 has 15 residues. Deletions cut 2 bases from V and 4 bases from J, with 9 bases between. The germline gives CDR1 MNHEY, CDR2 SMNVEV (reference sequence). CDR3 amino acids: CASSLGGAGANVLTF. CDR3 DNA sequence: TGTGCCAGCAGTTTAGGGGGGGCCGGGGCCAACGTCCTGACTTTC.

This sequence joins TRBV6-6 and TRBJ2-3; 8 bases agree with TRBD2. Germline CDR1 MNHNY, CDR2 SVGAGI (reference sequence). Trimming at V came to 7 bases and at J to 5 bases, leaving 11 bases not matched to a gene. CDR3 length: 15 amino acids. Here the CDR3 reads CASKLAGLSGDTQYF. The CDR3 DNA is TGTGCCAGCAAGCTAGCGGGTCTTTCCGGAGATACGCAGTATTTT.

This chain connects TRBV4-3 to TRBJ2-5; D is perhaps TRBD1 or TRBD2 (6 bases each). Trimming left V 0 bases short and J 3 bases short, with 17 bases between. Germline V CDR1 and CDR2: LGHNA, YSLEER. The CDR3 is 17 residues long. The CDR3 spells CASSQDWGARGEETQYF. The CDR3 coding sequence is TGCGCCAGCAGCCAAGACTGGGGGGCACGGGGAGAAGAGACCCAGTACTTC.

The sample holds many counts of this clone. The rearrangement joins TRBV27 to TRBJ1-6; possibly TRBD1 for D (6 bases). CDR1 MNHEY and CDR2 SMNVEV come from the germline V gene (reference sequence). V gave up 8 bases and J gave up 0 bases, with 14 bases separating them. The CDR3 covers 16 residues. The DNA of the CDR3 is TGTGCCAGCCGGAACCAGGGGAGCTCCTATAATTCACCCCTCCACTTT. This codes for CASRNQGSSYNSPLHF.

This chain uses TRBV12-5 with TRBJ2-1; 12 bases agree with TRBD1. V shed 6 bases, J shed 6 bases, and the junction held 9 bases outside the gene matches. The CDR3 is 16 residues long. From germline, CDR1 is LGHNT and CDR2 FRNRAP. The CDR3 sequence: CASGTPGQGAVNEQFF. The CDR3 DNA reads as TGTGCTAGTGGCACACCGGGACAGGGGGCGGTCAATGAGCAGTTCTTC.

The table lists this clone with a few counts. The V call is TRBV11-1, the J call TRBJ2-2, with D possibly being TRBD1 or TRBD2 (5 bases each). The CDR3 sequence is 13 residues long. Trimming stripped 4 bases from V and 6 bases from J, with 9 bases between. Per the germline V gene, CDR1 is SGHAT and CDR2 is FQDESV (reference sequence). DNA of the CDR3: TGTGCCAGCAGCTCATGGGGGTCCGGGGAGCTGTTTTTT. This encodes CASSSWGSGELFF.

This rearrangement joins TRBV6-5 to TRBJ1-5; 8 bases agree with TRBD1. This CDR3 has 14 amino acids. The germline CDR1 and CDR2 sequences are MNHEY and SVGAGI. Germline trimming cut 6 bases from V and 9 bases from J; bases unmatched to any gene: 10. CDR3 sequence: CASSRTGSRLPQHF. The CDR3 bases are TGTGCCAGCAGCCGGACAGGGTCTAGGTTGCCCCAGCATTTT.

This clone has more than one count but fewer than ten. The rearrangement uses TRBV7-3 and TRBJ2-7, with D unresolved. CDR3 length: 13 amino acids. V dropped 2 bases and J dropped 2 bases, with 7 bases sitting between them. Germline lookup yields CDR1 SGHTA and CDR2 FQGTGA. The chain's CDR3 is CASSLEVAYEQYF. The CDR3 coding sequence is TGTGCCAGCAGCTTAGAAGTGGCCTACGAGCAGTACTTC.

Only a few counts were recorded for this clone. The chain combines TRBV19 with TRBJ2-2; the D gene is possibly TRBD1 (5 bases). V was trimmed by 6 bases and J by 2 bases, leaving 13 bases between them. The CDR3 totals 15 residues. Germline V gives CDR1 LNHDA, CDR2 SQIVND (reference sequence). Written as DNA, the CDR3 is TGTGCCAGTAGCCCCCTAGACAGAAACACCGGGGAGCTGTTTTTT. Its translation is CASSPLDRNTGELFF. The full variable domain, with the rest looked up from reference TRBV19 and TRBJ2-2, is DGGITQSPKYLFRKEGQNVTLSCEQNLNHDAMYWYRQDPGQGLRLIYYSQIVNDFQKGDIAEGYSVSREKKESFPLTVTSAQKNPTAFYLCASSPLDRNTGELFFGEGSRLTVL.

The rearrangement uses TRBV6-6 and TRBJ2-1, with TRBD1 identical over 8 bases. Unmatched junction bases numbered 5, after V lost 4 bases and J lost 6 bases. Per the germline V gene, CDR1 is MNHNY and CDR2 is SVGAGI (reference sequence). CDR3 size: 14 residues. The CDR3 bases are TGTGCCAGCAGTTGGACAGGGAATCGCAATGAGCAGTTCTTC. Translating gives CASSWTGNRNEQFF.

This clone is judged medium-sized. The chain uses TRBV7-2 and TRBJ1-4; 8 positions agree with TRBD1. The CDR3 is made up of 15 amino acids. V was clipped by 6 bases and J by 8 bases; unmatched bases: 11. In germline, CDR1 is SGHTA, CDR2 FQGNSA. CDR3 loop: CASSASTGAREKLFF. CDR3 DNA sequence: TGTGCCAGCAGTGCCTCGACAGGGGCGCGGGAAAAACTGTTTTTT. Variable domain in full (rest from reference TRBV7-2 and TRBJ1-4): GAGVSQSPSNKVTEKGKDVELRCDPISGHTALYWYRQSLGQGLEFLIYFQGNSAPDKSGLPSDRFSAERTGGSVSTLTIQRTQQEDSAVYLCASSASTGAREKLFFGSGTQLSVL.

This rearrangement joins TRBV6-1 to TRBJ1-5; D perhaps matches TRBD1 (5 bases). Germline loops: CDR1 MNHNS, CDR2 SASEGT. The CDR3 sequence is 16 residues long. The V and J ends lost 2 bases and 1 base respectively, with 12 bases between them. DNA for the CDR3: TGTGCCAGCAGTGAATTCGGGGCCGGGAGCAATCAGCCCCAGCATTTT. Its protein is CASSEFGAGSNQPQHF.

The chain links TRBV19 to TRBJ1-3; 7 bases are a match to TRBD1. Germline CDR1 is LNHDA and CDR2 is SQIVND (reference sequence). Trimming took 7 bases from V and 0 from J; bases not matched to a gene: 6. This CDR3 has 15 amino acids. The CDR3 spells CASIAAGGSGNTIYF. In DNA form, the CDR3 reads TGTGCCAGTATCGCCGCAGGGGGCTCTGGAAACACCATATATTTT.

The chain is built from TRBV9 and TRBJ1-1, with D perhaps matching TRBD1 (5 bases). Trimming stripped 2 bases from V and 5 bases from J, with 13 bases between. There are 14 residues in the CDR3. Germline CDR1 reads SGDLS; CDR2 reads YYNGEE. The CDR3 here is CASSVSLGGTEAFF. Written as DNA, the CDR3 is TGTGCCAGCAGCGTCTCGCTTGGGGGAACTGAAGCTTTCTTT.

V usage is TRBV4-2 and J usage is TRBJ2-2; D unclear. CDR3 length: 12 amino acids. Per germline, CDR1 LGHNA and CDR2 YNFKEQ. The V gene lost 4 bases and the J gene lost 7 bases, with 7 bases spanning the gap. Written as DNA, the CDR3 is TGTGCCAGCAGCCCCACGGTCGGGGAGCTGTTTTTT. Its protein product is CASSPTVGELFF.

This clone was picked up one time. The V gene is TRBV7-2, the J gene TRBJ1-2, with 8 nucleotides matching TRBD1. V dropped 5 bases and J dropped 8; count of bases not matched to a gene: 7. The germline V gene encodes CDR1 SGHTA and CDR2 FQGNSA. The CDR3 loop spans 13 amino acids. In nucleotides, the CDR3 is TGTGCCAGCAGCCTGCAGGGGGCGGGAGGCTACACCTTC. Protein: CASSLQGAGGYTF.

This clone was seen a few times. Here the CDR3 DNA reads TGCGCCACCCTCCGAAGGCCAGCGGGCCTCTACACCGGGGAGCTGTTTTTT. Protein: CATLRRPAGLYTGELFF. The genes are TRBV10-1 and TRBJ2-2, with D perhaps matching TRBD2 (6 bases). V was pared by 10 bases and J by 3 bases, with 24 bases between. Per germline, CDR1 WNHNN and CDR2 SYGVQD (reference sequence). There are 17 residues in the CDR3.

This clone was picked up a small number of times. The chain links TRBV19 to TRBJ1-2, with unresolved D. The CDR3 is 15 amino acids. V gave up 3 bases and J gave up 4 bases, with 15 bases separating them. The germline V gene encodes CDR1 LNHDA and CDR2 SQIVND (reference sequence). The CDR3 is CASSIRPGGGYGYTF. The CDR3 DNA reads TGTGCCAGTAGTATTAGACCCGGCGGTGGCTATGGCTACACCTTC.

In its sample, this clone was seen many times. J is TRBJ2-7 and V is TRBV15, with 10 positions matching TRBD1. V trimming: 3 bases; J trimming: 1 base; junction bases outside the gene matches: 6. The V gene's germline CDR1 is LNHNV and CDR2 YYDKDF (reference sequence). This CDR3 has 16 amino acids. The CDR3 nucleotides read TGTGCCACCAGCAGCGGACCGGGACAGGGGTCCTACGAGCAGTACTTC. Its translation is CATSSGPGQGSYEQYF.

The rearrangement joins TRBV7-9 to TRBJ2-7; D unclear. The CDR3 spans 14 residues. Germline CDR1 reads SEHNR; CDR2 reads FQNEAQ (reference sequence). V lost 5 bases to trimming and J lost 4 bases, with 15 bases between them. The CDR3 region has the DNA TGTGCCAGCAGCACACAGATCGGCGCTTACGAGCAGTACTTC. Its protein is CASSTQIGAYEQYF.

The chain has TRBV2 and TRBJ2-7; TRBD2 matches at 11 bases. V lost 6 bases and J lost 4; bases outside the gene matches: 5. Germline V lookup: CDR1 SNHLY, CDR2 FYNNEI. The CDR3 runs 14 residues. CDR3 in amino acids: CASSLLAGDYEQYF. As DNA, the CDR3 is TGTGCCAGCAGCCTACTAGCGGGGGATTACGAGCAGTACTTC. Based on the CDR3 plus reference TRBV2 and TRBJ2-7, the full variable domain is EPEVTQTPSHQVTQMGQEVILRCVPISNHLYFYWYRQILGQKVEFLVSFYNNEISEKSEIFDDQFSVERPDGSNFTLKIRSTKLEDSAMYFCASSLLAGDYEQYFGPGTRLTVT.

The V gene is TRBV7-9, the J gene TRBJ2-3; 10 bases are a match to TRBD2. Germline V gene sequence: CDR1 SEHNR, CDR2 FQNEAQ (reference sequence). J was trimmed by 2 bases and V by 8 bases; bases with no gene match: 4. This CDR3 has 14 amino acids. CDR3 sequence (DNA): TGTGCCAGCCGTAGCGGGGGGTCCACAGATACGCAGTATTTT. It encodes CASRSGGSTDTQYF.

This clone was seen a handful of times. The chain carries TRBV27 and TRBJ1-2; 7 bases align to TRBD1. The V and J ends lost 6 bases and 4 bases, in that order; junction bases with no gene match: 5. The germline CDR1 and CDR2 sequences are MNHEY and SMNVEV (reference sequence). The CDR3 is 13 amino acids. The DNA of the CDR3 is TGTGCCAGCAGGGTACAGGGGAGCTATGGCTACACCTTC. Its translation: CASRVQGSYGYTF.

This clone appeared once. The CDR3 DNA is TGCGCCAGCAGCCTTCATATTCTAGGGGGGCAAAATACGCAGTATTTT. Encoded protein: CASSLHILGGQNTQYF. The chain is built from TRBV4-3 and TRBJ2-3, with D perhaps being TRBD1 or TRBD2 (6 bases each). Trimming shortened V by 4 bases and J by 7 bases, and 21 bases separated the two germline ends. The CDR3 runs to 16 residues. Germline values: CDR1 LGHNA, CDR2 YSLEER.

The chain links TRBV7-3 to TRBJ2-5; maybe TRBD2 (6 bases). Trimming left V 1 base short and J 2 bases short, with 14 bases between. Germline V gene lookup returns CDR1 SGHTA and CDR2 FQGTGA. CDR3 length: 16 amino acids. CDR3 loop: CASSLSSIGTQETQYF. In DNA form, the CDR3 reads TGTGCCAGCAGCTTAAGTAGTATTGGGACTCAAGAGACCCAGTACTTC.

This chain uses TRBV6-5 with TRBJ1-6; the D gene is possibly TRBD1 (5 bases). The CDR3 extends over 14 amino acids. The germline V gene encodes CDR1 MNHEY and CDR2 SVGAGI. The germline V and J ends were trimmed by 5 bases and 9 bases, with 14 bases remaining between them. The CDR3, as DNA: TGTGCCAGCAGTGACATCGGGGCAGGTTCACCCCTCCACTTT. The encoded protein is CASSDIGAGSPLHF.

This chain joins TRBV28 and TRBJ1-2; no definite D call. The CDR3 runs to 12 residues. Germline CDR1 and CDR2: MDHEN and SYDVKM. V gave up 4 bases and J gave up 5 bases, with 8 bases separating them. The CDR3 bases are TGTGCCAGCAGTTATAGGGTATATGGCTACACCTTC. Encoded protein: CASSYRVYGYTF.

The sample holds a few counts of this clone. The V gene is TRBV7-9, the J gene TRBJ1-1; possible D gene TRBD1, 5 bases. The V end lost 5 bases, the J end lost 5 bases, and 18 bases lay between the germline ends. Germline V gene lookup returns CDR1 SEHNR and CDR2 FQNEAQ (reference sequence). The CDR3 has 15 residues. DNA of the CDR3: TGTGCCAGCAGCCCGGGCGGGGGAGGAGGGACTGAAGCTTTCTTT. It is translated as CASSPGGGGGTEAFF. Based on the CDR3 plus reference TRBV7-9 and TRBJ1-1, the full variable domain is DTGVSQNPRHKITKRGQNVTFRCDPISEHNRLYWYRQTLGQGPEFLTYFQNEAQLEKSRLLSDRFSAERPKGSFSTLEIQRTEQGDSAMYLCASSPGGGGGTEAFFGQGTRLTVV.